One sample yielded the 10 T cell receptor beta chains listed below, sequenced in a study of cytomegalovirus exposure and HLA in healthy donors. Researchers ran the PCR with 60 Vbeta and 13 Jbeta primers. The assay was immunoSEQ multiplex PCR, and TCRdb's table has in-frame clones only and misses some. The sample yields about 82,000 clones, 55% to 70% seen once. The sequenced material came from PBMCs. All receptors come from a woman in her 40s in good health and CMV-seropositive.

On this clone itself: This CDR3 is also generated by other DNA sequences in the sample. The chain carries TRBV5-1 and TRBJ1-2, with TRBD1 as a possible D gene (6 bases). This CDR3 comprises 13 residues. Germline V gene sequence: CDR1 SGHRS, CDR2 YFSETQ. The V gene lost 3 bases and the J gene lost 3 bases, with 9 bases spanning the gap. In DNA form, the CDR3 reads TGCGCCAGCAGCTCACAGGGCGACTATGGCTACACCTTC. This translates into CASSSQGDYGYTF. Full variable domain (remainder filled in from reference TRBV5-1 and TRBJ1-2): KAGVTQTPRYLIKTRGQQVTLSCSPISGHRSVSWYQQTPGQGLQFLFEYFSETQRNKGNFPGRFSGRQFSNSRSEMNVSTLELGDSALYLCASSSQGDYGYTFGSGTRLTVV.

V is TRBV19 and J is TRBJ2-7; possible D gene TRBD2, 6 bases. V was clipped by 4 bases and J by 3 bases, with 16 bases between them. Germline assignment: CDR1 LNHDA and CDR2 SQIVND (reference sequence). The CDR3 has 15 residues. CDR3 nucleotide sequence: TGTGCCAGTAGTACCTTTAGCGGAGTGGGCTACGAGCAGTACTTC. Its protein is CASSTFSGVGYEQYF.

The CDR3 DNA reads as TGTGCCAGCAGCCCCTCTGGGACTAGCGCATTTACGGAGCAGTTCTTC. The encoded protein is CASSPSGTSAFTEQFF. The genes are TRBV28 and TRBJ2-1; TRBD2 matches at 10 bases. The V and J ends lost 6 bases and 10 bases, in that order; junction bases with no gene match: 15. There are 16 residues in the CDR3. The germline V gene has CDR1 MDHEN and CDR2 SYDVKM. Supplemented by reference TRBV28 and TRBJ2-1, the full variable domain reads DVKVTQSSRYLVKRTGEKVFLECVQDMDHENMFWYRQDPGLGLRLIYFSYDVKMKEKGDIPEGYSVSREKKERFSLILESASTNQTSMYLCASSPSGTSAFTEQFFGPGTRLTVL.

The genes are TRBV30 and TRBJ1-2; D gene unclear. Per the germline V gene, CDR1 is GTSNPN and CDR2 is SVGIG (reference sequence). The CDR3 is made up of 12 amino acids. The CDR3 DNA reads TGTGCTCAATCGACTTCTCTCTATGGCTACACCTTC. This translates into CAQSTSLYGYTF.

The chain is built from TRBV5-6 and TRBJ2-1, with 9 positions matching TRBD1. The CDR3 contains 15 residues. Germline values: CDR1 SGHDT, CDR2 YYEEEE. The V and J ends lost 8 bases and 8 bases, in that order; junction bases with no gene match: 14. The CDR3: CASQPPGQGRDEQFF. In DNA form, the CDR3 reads TGTGCCAGTCAGCCCCCGGGACAGGGAAGGGATGAGCAGTTCTTC. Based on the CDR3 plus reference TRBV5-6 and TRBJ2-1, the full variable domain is DAGVTQSPTHLIKTRGQQVTLRCSPKSGHDTVSWYQQALGQGPQFIFQYYEEEERQRGNFPDRFSGHQFPNYSSELNVNALLLGDSALYLCASQPPGQGRDEQFFGPGTRLTVL.

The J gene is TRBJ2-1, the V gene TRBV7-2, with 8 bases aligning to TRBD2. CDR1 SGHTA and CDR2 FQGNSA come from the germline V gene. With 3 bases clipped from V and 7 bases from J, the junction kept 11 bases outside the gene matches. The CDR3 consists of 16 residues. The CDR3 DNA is TGTGCCAGCAGCTTGCCCCCGGGACTAGAGGGGAATGAGCAGTTCTTC. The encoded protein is CASSLPPGLEGNEQFF.

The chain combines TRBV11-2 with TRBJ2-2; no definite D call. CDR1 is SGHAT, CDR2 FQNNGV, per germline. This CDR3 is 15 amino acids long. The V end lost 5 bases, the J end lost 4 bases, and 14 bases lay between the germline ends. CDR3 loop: CASSLNPTATGELFF. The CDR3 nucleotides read TGTGCCAGCAGCCTAAATCCAACTGCCACCGGGGAGCTGTTTTTT.

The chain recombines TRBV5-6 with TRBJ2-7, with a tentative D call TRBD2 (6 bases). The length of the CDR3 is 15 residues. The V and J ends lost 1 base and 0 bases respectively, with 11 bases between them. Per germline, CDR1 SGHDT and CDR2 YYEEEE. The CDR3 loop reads CASSLTSLSSYEQYF. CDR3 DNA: TGTGCCAGCAGCTTGACTAGCTTATCCTCCTACGAGCAGTACTTC.

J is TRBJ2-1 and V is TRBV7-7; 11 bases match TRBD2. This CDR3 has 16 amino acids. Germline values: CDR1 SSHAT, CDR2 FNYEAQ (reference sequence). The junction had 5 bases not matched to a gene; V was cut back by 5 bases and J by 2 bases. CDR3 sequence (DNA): TGTGCCAGCAGCCCTGGGACTAGCGGAGCCTACAATGAGCAGTTCTTC. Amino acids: CASSPGTSGAYNEQFF.

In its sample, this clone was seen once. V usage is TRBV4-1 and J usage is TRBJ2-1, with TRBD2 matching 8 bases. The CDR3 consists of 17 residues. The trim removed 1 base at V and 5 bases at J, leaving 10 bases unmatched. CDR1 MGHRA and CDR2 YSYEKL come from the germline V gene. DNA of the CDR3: TGCGCCAGCAGCCAAGTACTAGCGGTAAAATTAAACAATGAGCAGTTCTTC. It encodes CASSQVLAVKLNNEQFF.